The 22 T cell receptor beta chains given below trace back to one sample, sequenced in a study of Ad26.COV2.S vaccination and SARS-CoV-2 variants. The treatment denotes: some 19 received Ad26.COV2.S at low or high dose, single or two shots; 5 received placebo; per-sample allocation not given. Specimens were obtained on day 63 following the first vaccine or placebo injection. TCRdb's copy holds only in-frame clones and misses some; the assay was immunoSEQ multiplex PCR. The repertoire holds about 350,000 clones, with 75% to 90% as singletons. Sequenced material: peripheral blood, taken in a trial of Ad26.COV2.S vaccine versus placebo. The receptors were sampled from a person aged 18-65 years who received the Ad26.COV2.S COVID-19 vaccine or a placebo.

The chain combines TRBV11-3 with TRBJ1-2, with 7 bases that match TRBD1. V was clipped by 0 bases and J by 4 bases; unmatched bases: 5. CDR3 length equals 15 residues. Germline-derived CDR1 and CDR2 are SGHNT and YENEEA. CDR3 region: CASSLDGTAVYGYTF. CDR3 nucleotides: TGTGCCAGCAGCTTAGATGGGACAGCAGTCTATGGCTACACCTTC. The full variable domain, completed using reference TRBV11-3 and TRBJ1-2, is EAGVVQSPRYKIIEKKQPVAFWCNPISGHNTLYWYLQNLGQGPELLIRYENEEAVDDSQLPKDRFSAERLKGVDSTLKIQPAELGDSAVYLCASSLDGTAVYGYTFGSGTRLTVV.

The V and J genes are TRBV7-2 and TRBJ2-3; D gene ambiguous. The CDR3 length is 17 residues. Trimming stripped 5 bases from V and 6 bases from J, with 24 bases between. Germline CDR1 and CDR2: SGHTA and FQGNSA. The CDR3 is CASSPAARGRPSDTQYF. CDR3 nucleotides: TGTGCCAGCAGCCCCGCTGCGCGTGGCAGGCCATCGGATACGCAGTATTTT.

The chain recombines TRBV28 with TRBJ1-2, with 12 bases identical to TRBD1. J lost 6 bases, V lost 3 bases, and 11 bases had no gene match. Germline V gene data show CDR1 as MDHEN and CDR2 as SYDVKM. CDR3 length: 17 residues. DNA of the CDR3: TGTGCCAGCAGTTTTGGTTCCGGGACAGGGGGCTTACATGGCTACACCTTC. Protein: CASSFGSGTGGLHGYTF.

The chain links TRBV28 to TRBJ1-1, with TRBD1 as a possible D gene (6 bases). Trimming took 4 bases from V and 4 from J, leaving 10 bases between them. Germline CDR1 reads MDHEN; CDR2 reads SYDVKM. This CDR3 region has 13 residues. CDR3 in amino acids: CASSSTGTTEAFF. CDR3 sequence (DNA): TGTGCCAGCAGTTCTACAGGGACCACTGAAGCTTTCTTT.

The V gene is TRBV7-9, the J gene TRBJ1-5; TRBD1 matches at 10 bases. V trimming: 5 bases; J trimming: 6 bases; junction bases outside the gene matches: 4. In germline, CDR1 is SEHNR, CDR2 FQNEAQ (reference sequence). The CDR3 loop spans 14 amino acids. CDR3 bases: TGTGCCAGCAGCCCCGGGACAGGGGTTCAGCCCCAGCATTTT. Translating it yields CASSPGTGVQPQHF.

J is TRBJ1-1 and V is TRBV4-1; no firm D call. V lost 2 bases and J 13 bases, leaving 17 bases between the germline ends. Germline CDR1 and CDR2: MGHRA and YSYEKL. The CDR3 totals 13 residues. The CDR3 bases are TGCGCCAGCAGCCAATCAGGCGCCTTGGAAAATTTCTTT. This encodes CASSQSGALENFF.

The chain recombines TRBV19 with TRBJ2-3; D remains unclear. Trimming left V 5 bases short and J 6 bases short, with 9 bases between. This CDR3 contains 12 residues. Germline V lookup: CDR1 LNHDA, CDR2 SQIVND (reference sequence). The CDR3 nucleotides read TGTGCCAGTAGTCCCCAGTGGGATACGCAGTATTTT. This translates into CASSPQWDTQYF.

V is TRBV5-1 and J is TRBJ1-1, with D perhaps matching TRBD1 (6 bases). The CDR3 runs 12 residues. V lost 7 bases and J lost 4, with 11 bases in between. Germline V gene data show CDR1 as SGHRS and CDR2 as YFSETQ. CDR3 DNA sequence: TGCGCCAGCTCCCAAGGGGGCACTGAAGCTTTCTTT. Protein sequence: CASSQGGTEAFF.

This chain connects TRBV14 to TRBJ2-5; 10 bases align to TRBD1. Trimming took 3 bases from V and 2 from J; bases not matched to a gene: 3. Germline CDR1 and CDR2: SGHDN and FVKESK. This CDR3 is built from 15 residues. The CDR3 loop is CASSHGTGEQETQYF. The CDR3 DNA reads TGTGCCAGCAGCCATGGGACAGGGGAACAAGAGACCCAGTACTTC.

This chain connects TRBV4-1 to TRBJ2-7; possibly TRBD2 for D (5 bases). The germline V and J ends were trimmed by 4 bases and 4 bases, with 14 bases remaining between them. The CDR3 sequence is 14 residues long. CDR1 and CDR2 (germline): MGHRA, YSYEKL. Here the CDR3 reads CASSLMEAAYEQYF. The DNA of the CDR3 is TGCGCCAGCAGCCTCATGGAGGCGGCATACGAGCAGTACTTC.

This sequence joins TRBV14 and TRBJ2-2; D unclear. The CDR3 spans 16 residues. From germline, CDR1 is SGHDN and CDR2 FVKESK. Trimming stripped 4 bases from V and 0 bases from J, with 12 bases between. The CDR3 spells CASSRNILANTGELFF. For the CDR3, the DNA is TGTGCCAGCAGCCGCAATATCCTAGCGAACACCGGGGAGCTGTTTTTT.

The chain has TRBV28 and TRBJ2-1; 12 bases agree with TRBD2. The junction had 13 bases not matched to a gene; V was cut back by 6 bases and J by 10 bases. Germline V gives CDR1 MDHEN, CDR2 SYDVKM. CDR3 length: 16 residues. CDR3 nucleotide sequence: TGTGCCAGCAGAGCGAAGGGACTAGCGGGCCCTGTCGAGCAGTTCTTC. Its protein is CASRAKGLAGPVEQFF.

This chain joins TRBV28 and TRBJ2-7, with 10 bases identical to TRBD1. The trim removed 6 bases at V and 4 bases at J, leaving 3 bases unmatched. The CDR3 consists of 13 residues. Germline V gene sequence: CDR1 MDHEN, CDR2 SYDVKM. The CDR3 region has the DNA TGTGCCAGCAGGGGACAGGGGTGGTACGAGCAGTACTTC. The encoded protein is CASRGQGWYEQYF.

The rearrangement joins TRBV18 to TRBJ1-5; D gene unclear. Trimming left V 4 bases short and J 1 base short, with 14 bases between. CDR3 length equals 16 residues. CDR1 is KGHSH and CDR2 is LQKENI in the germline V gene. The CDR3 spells CASSQRAPSSNQPQHF. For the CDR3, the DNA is TGTGCCAGCTCACAACGGGCCCCGAGCAGCAATCAGCCCCAGCATTTT. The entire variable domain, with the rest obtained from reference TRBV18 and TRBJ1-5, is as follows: NAGVMQNPRHLVRRRGQEARLRCSPMKGHSHVYWYRQLPEEGLKFMVYLQKENIIDESGMPKERFSAEFPKEGPSILRIQQVVRGDSAAYFCASSQRAPSSNQPQHFGDGTRLSIL.

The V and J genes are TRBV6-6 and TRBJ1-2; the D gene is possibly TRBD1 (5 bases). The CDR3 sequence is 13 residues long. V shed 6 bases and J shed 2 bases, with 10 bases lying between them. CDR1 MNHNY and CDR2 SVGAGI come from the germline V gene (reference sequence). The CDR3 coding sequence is TGTGCCAGCAGCCCAGGGCTAAACTATGGCTACACCTTC. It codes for CASSPGLNYGYTF.

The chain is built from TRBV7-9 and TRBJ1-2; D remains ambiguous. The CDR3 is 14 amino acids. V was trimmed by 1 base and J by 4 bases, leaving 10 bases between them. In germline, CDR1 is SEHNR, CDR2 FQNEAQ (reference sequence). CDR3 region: CASSLDAQIYGYTF. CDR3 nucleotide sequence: TGTGCCAGCAGCTTAGATGCTCAGATCTATGGCTACACCTTC.

The CDR3 spells CASSLELRGPNYGYTF. In DNA, the CDR3 is TGCGCCAGCAGCTTGGAACTCAGGGGACCTAACTATGGCTACACCTTC. The gene calls are TRBV5-1 and TRBJ1-2; D perhaps matches TRBD1 (6 bases). The CDR3 is made up of 16 amino acids. Germline assignment: CDR1 SGHRS and CDR2 YFSETQ. With 0 bases removed from V and 0 bases from J, the gap between germline ends came to 12 bases.

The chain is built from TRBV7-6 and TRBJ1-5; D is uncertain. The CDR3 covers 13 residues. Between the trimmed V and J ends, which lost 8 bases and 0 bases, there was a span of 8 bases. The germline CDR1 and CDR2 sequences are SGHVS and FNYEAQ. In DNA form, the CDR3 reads TGTGCCAGCTTAACAGCTAGCAATCAGCCCCAGCATTTT. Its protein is CASLTASNQPQHF.

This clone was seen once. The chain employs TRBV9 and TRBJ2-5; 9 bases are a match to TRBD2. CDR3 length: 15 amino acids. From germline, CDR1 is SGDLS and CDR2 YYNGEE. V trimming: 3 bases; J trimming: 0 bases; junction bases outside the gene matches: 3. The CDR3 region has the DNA TGTGCCAGCAGCGCGGGACTAGCTGACCAAGAGACCCAGTACTTC. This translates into CASSAGLADQETQYF.

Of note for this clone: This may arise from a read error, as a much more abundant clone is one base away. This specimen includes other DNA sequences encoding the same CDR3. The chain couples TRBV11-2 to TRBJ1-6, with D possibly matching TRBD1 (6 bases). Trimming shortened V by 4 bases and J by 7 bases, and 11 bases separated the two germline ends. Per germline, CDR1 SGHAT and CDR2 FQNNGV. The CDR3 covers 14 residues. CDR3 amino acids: CASSSDRANSPLHF. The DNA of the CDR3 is TGTGCCAGCAGCTCGGACAGAGCCAATTCACCCCTCCACTTT.

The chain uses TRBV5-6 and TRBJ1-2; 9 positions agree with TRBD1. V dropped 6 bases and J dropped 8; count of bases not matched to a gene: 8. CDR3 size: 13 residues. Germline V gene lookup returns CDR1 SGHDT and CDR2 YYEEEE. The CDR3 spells CASNPQGAVGYTF. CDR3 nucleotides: TGTGCCAGCAACCCACAGGGGGCCGTCGGCTACACCTTC.

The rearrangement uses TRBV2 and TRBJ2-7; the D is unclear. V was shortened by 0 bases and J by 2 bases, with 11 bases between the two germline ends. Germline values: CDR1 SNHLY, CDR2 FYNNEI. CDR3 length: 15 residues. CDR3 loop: CASSEATGSTYEQYF. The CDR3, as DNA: TGTGCCAGCAGTGAAGCCACGGGTAGCACCTACGAGCAGTACTTC.